This TCR beta chain came from a study of cytomegalovirus exposure and HLA in healthy donors. The PCR employed 60 Vbeta primers together with 13 Jbeta primers. TCRdb keeps only in-frame clones here, not all; method: immunoSEQ multiplex PCR. In the table there are 110,000 or so clones, approximately 79% of which are singletons. Germline V CDR1 and CDR2: SNHLY, FYNNEI. V lost 5 bases and J 10 bases, leaving 21 bases between the germline ends. This CDR3 region has 16 residues. Sequencing was performed on PBMCs. This receptor was taken from a man aged 25-40 years in good health and CMV-seropositive. V and J are TRBV2 and TRBJ1-6, with D perhaps TRBD1 (6 bases). The CDR3 loop is CASSPTYTGGGSPLHF. The CDR3 DNA sequence: TGTGCCAGCAGTCCAACTTATACGGGTGGGGGCTCACCCCTCCACTTT.